The source of this T cell receptor (beta chain) is a study of T cells after yellow fever vaccination. Study outcomes and limitations: Post-booster repertoires contained most primary-vaccination clones again (roughly 96% CD4, approximately 88% CD8). A minor fraction of clonotypes spanned both CD4 and CD8 compartments. One caveat is that FACS-sorted repertoires could contain abundant clonotypes contaminating from the bulk population.

V lost 0 bases and J lost 7, with 13 bases in between. This CDR3 has 14 residues. Per the germline V gene, CDR1 is SGHRS and CDR2 is YFSETQ. This clonotype was observed a single time. The target antigen is unknown. Researchers made TCR cDNA using 5'RACE template switching, and this step added a universal primer site and UMIs. TCRdb reprocessed the 5' RACE reads with MiXCR, giving one entry per CDR3 protein. The table has hundreds of thousands of distinct CDR3 sequences, roughly 13% seen once. The TCR sequence derives from a man under 40 who received the YFV17D yellow fever vaccine. The sequences come from PBMCs, collected on the day of the yellow fever booster vaccination. The chain employs TRBV5-1 and TRBJ2-5; D may be TRBD1 (5 bases). CDR3 coding DNA: TGCGCCAGCAGCTTGGTATCAGGGTCTGGGACCCAGTACTTC. Encoded protein: CASSLVSGSGTQYF. Full variable domain (missing parts from reference TRBV5-1 and TRBJ2-5): KAGVTQTPRYLIKTRGQQVTLSCSPISGHRSVSWYQQTPGQGLQFLFEYFSETQRNKGNFPGRFSGRQFSNSRSEMNVSTLELGDSALYLCASSLVSGSGTQYFGPGTRLLVL.